These 14 T cell receptor beta chains were all obtained from the same sample, sequenced in a study of blood T cell repertoires in COVID-19. TCRdb's table, derived via immunoSEQ multiplex PCR, lists solely in-frame clones and lacks some. The data hold roughly 210,000 clones, with approximately 90% observed a single time. What was sequenced was peripheral blood. The receptor set was obtained from a man between 70 and 80 years old with acute or convalescent COVID-19.

The rearrangement joins TRBV27 to TRBJ2-7, with 7 nucleotides matching TRBD1. The CDR3 runs to 15 residues. After removal of 7 bases from V and 2 bases from J, the junction contained 11 bases not matched to a gene. Per germline, CDR1 MNHEY and CDR2 SMNVEV (reference sequence). CDR3 nucleotides: TGTGCCAGCATCAAAAGACAGGGTCCTACCTACGAGCAGTACTTC. Its translation is CASIKRQGPTYEQYF.

The gene calls are TRBV5-1 and TRBJ2-3; 10 positions agree with TRBD2. The germline gives CDR1 SGHRS, CDR2 YFSETQ. There are 13 residues in the CDR3. J was trimmed by 6 bases and V by 5 bases; bases with no gene match: 3. The DNA for the CDR3 is TGCGCCAGCAGGGGACTAGCGTTCGATACGCAGTATTTT. It translates to CASRGLAFDTQYF.

This clone has only one observation. The rearrangement links TRBV25-1 to TRBJ2-1; 7 positions agree with TRBD1. The CDR3 length is 15 residues. From germline, CDR1 is MGHDK and CDR2 SYGVNS. Trimming cost V 5 bases and J 8 bases; bases outside gene matches: 12. CDR3: CASSLGLFQGDEQFF. As DNA, the CDR3 is TGTGCCAGCAGTCTAGGGCTCTTCCAGGGGGATGAGCAGTTCTTC.

The chain recombines TRBV7-9 with TRBJ1-5; a possible D gene is TRBD1 (5 bases). The germline gives CDR1 SEHNR, CDR2 FQNEAQ (reference sequence). This CDR3 is built from 14 residues. V lost 5 bases and J 6 bases, leaving 14 bases between the germline ends. The CDR3 nucleotides are TGTGCCAGCAGCGACGTTGGGGGGACTCAGCCCCAGCATTTT. Amino acid sequence: CASSDVGGTQPQHF. Full variable domain (outside the CDR3, taken from reference TRBV7-9 and TRBJ1-5): DTGVSQNPRHKITKRGQNVTFRCDPISEHNRLYWYRQTLGQGPEFLTYFQNEAQLEKSRLLSDRFSAERPKGSFSTLEIQRTEQGDSAMYLCASSDVGGTQPQHFGDGTRLSIL.

The rearrangement joins TRBV5-4 to TRBJ1-2; 8 bases agree with TRBD1. Losses at the gene ends were 5 bases for V and 3 bases for J; bases not matched to a gene: 3. The germline V gene has CDR1 SGHNT and CDR2 YYREEE (reference sequence). This CDR3 has 13 residues. CDR3 loop: CASRMTGDYGYTF. As DNA, the CDR3 is TGTGCCAGCAGGATGACAGGGGACTATGGCTACACCTTC.

The rearrangement joins TRBV5-1 to TRBJ2-7, with 11 bases aligning to TRBD2. CDR3 length equals 17 residues. Losses at the gene ends were 0 bases for V and 3 bases for J; bases not matched to a gene: 8. Germline V gene sequence: CDR1 SGHRS, CDR2 YFSETQ. CDR3 DNA: TGCGCCAGCAGCTTGGCCTGGGGGACTAGCGGCCTCTACGAGCAGTACTTC. Translating it yields CASSLAWGTSGLYEQYF.

V usage is TRBV15 and J usage is TRBJ1-1; D is ambiguous. CDR1 and CDR2 from the germline V gene are LNHNV and YYDKDF (reference sequence). Trimming cost V 8 bases and J 0 bases, with 10 bases left between them. The CDR3 loop spans 13 amino acids. The CDR3: CATAEGMNTEAFF. CDR3 bases: TGTGCCACCGCGGAGGGAATGAACACTGAAGCTTTCTTT.

This sequence joins TRBV7-2 and TRBJ1-2; D is possibly TRBD1 (6 bases). Germline values: CDR1 SGHTA, CDR2 FQGNSA. The CDR3 extends over 15 amino acids. Trimming removed 1 base from V and 6 bases from J, with 15 bases in between. CDR3 amino acids: CASSLVAQGPNGYTF. DNA for the CDR3: TGTGCCAGCAGCTTAGTGGCTCAGGGGCCTAATGGCTACACCTTC.

This clone was observed a few times. The chain links TRBV29-1 to TRBJ2-7, with a possible D match to TRBD1 (5 bases). The germline V and J ends were trimmed by 4 bases and 2 bases, with 15 bases remaining between them. The CDR3 runs 14 residues. Germline V gene data show CDR1 as SQVTM and CDR2 as ANQGSEA. CDR3 in amino acids: CSVGRVGRAYEQYF. The CDR3 bases are TGCAGCGTTGGAAGGGTCGGCAGGGCCTACGAGCAGTACTTC.

J is TRBJ1-4 and V is TRBV14; maybe TRBD1 (5 bases). The length of the CDR3 is 17 residues. Germline CDR1 is SGHDN and CDR2 is FVKESK. V lost 0 bases and J lost 2, with 13 bases in between. The CDR3 loop reads CASSQDGSGLTNEKLFF. DNA for the CDR3: TGTGCCAGCAGCCAAGACGGGTCAGGGCTCACTAATGAAAAACTGTTTTTT.

V gene TRBV12-3 or TRBV12-4 combines with J gene TRBJ1-2; D gene unclear. Deletions cut 3 bases from V and 4 bases from J, with 6 bases between. This CDR3 region has 12 residues. The CDR3 nucleotides read TGTGCCAGCAGTTTGAGCCTCTATGGCTACACCTTC. It yields the protein CASSLSLYGYTF.

J is TRBJ2-1 and V is TRBV14; D is undetermined. The germline gives CDR1 SGHDN, CDR2 FVKESK. The CDR3 contains 16 residues. The ends were cut back, 1 base at V and 7 bases at J, with 17 bases in the middle. The CDR3 is CASSQGTELFRNEQFF. CDR3 coding DNA: TGTGCCAGCAGCCAAGGAACAGAATTATTCCGAAATGAGCAGTTCTTC.

The V and J genes are TRBV21-1 and TRBJ2-6; TRBD2, as called in the table, went unchecked against the DNA. TRBV21-1 is a recognized pseudogene. This CDR3 is built from 16 residues. CDR3 nucleotides: TGTGCCAGCAGCAAAGCGGGGGGATCTGGGGCCAACGTCCTGACTTTC. The encoded protein is CASSKAGGSGANVLTF.

The chain recombines TRBV2 with TRBJ1-2; D remains ambiguous. V lost 6 bases and J lost 4, with 12 bases in between. In germline, CDR1 is SNHLY, CDR2 FYNNEI. The CDR3 spans 13 residues. CDR3 coding DNA: TGTGCCAGCAGCCCACAACGTACCTATGGCTACACCTTC. Translated, it gives CASSPQRTYGYTF.